The 9 T cell receptor beta chains presented below share a single source sample, sequenced in a study of shared clonotypes between healthy human individuals. TCRdb keeps only in-frame clones here, not all; method: immunoSEQ multiplex PCR. Among about 2.4 million clones listed, 93% were seen once. The source material was naive CD4+ T cells from PBMCs. Documented subset: CD45RA+ positively selected. These receptors were obtained from a man younger than 30 in good health. Some clones in this sample may be carry-over from other donors' samples.

This chain joins TRBV28 and TRBJ2-3; the D gene is possibly TRBD2 (6 bases). The CDR3 is 15 amino acids. Trimming removed 3 bases at V and 3 bases at J, with 13 bases between. CDR1 is MDHEN and CDR2 is SYDVKM in the germline V gene. CDR3 sequence: CASSFLGGATDTQYF. CDR3 in DNA: TGTGCCAGCAGTTTCCTGGGGGGAGCAACAGATACGCAGTATTTT.

The V and J genes are TRBV9 and TRBJ1-4, with 11 bases aligning to TRBD1. Germline V gene lookup returns CDR1 SGDLS and CDR2 YYNGEE. The CDR3 consists of 17 residues. The ends lost 3 bases at V and 8 bases at J; junction bases unmatched: 12. The CDR3 protein is CASSAGISGQGDEKLFF. CDR3 DNA: TGTGCCAGCAGCGCCGGTATTTCGGGACAGGGGGACGAAAAACTGTTTTTT.

V and J are TRBV4-3 and TRBJ1-2; the match to TRBD1 covers 9 bases. Germline V gives CDR1 LGHNA, CDR2 YSLEER. Trimming at V came to 1 base and at J to 6 bases, leaving 9 bases not matched to a gene. This CDR3 is 16 amino acids long. Written as DNA, the CDR3 is TGCGCCAGCAGCCAAGTCGTCCCCACAGGGGGCGATGGCTACACCTTC. Its translation: CASSQVVPTGGDGYTF.

The chain couples TRBV27 to TRBJ2-2; D ambiguous. CDR1 and CDR2 from the germline V gene are MNHEY and SMNVEV (reference sequence). This CDR3 comprises 15 residues. Trimming took 5 bases from V and 3 from J, leaving 13 bases between them. The chain's CDR3 is CASSVIWRDTGELFF. The CDR3 coding sequence is TGTGCCAGCAGTGTTATTTGGCGTGACACCGGGGAGCTGTTTTTT.

V and J are TRBV6-5 and TRBJ1-2; possible D gene TRBD1, 6 bases. Germline-derived CDR1 and CDR2 are MNHEY and SVGAGI. The CDR3 consists of 14 residues. The V and J ends lost 6 bases and 7 bases respectively, with 18 bases between them. DNA for the CDR3: TGTGCCAGCAGATCCACAGGGTACGTTCGTGGCTACACCTTC. This translates into CASRSTGYVRGYTF.

The rearrangement uses TRBV29-1 and TRBJ2-2; 7 positions agree with TRBD1. This CDR3 has 14 amino acids. Germline trimming cut 6 bases from V and 2 bases from J; bases unmatched to any gene: 6. CDR1 and CDR2 from the germline V gene are SQVTM and ANQGSEA. The CDR3 protein is CSVTDRKNTGELFF. CDR3 DNA: TGCAGCGTGACGGACAGGAAAAACACCGGGGAGCTGTTTTTT.

DNA for the CDR3: TGTGCCAGCAGCTTACGTACAGGGGGTTTGGTCAAAAACATTCAGTACTTC. It translates to CASSLRTGGLVKNIQYF. The chain links TRBV11-2 to TRBJ2-4, with 8 bases matching TRBD1. The J segment lost 3 bases and the V segment lost 2 bases, leaving 9 bases of the junction unmatched. CDR1 and CDR2 (germline): SGHAT, FQNNGV. This CDR3 is 17 amino acids long.

This sequence joins TRBV6-5 and TRBJ2-1; D possibly corresponds to TRBD2 (6 bases). The V and J ends lost 7 bases and 8 bases respectively, with 18 bases between them. The CDR3 extends over 14 amino acids. CDR1 and CDR2 from the germline V gene are MNHEY and SVGAGI. The CDR3 coding sequence is TGTGCCAGCACCTATGGGGGGAGTCGGGATGAGCAGTTCTTC. Amino acid sequence: CASTYGGSRDEQFF.

CDR3 bases: TGTGCCAGCAGCCCCCGGGGTGACAATCAGCCCCAGCATTTT. It is translated as CASSPRGDNQPQHF. V is TRBV7-8 and J is TRBJ1-5; D remains unclear. The ends were cut back, 5 bases at V and 3 bases at J, with 11 bases in the middle. The CDR3 length is 14 residues. Looked up from germline, CDR1 is SGHVS and CDR2 is FQNEAQ.